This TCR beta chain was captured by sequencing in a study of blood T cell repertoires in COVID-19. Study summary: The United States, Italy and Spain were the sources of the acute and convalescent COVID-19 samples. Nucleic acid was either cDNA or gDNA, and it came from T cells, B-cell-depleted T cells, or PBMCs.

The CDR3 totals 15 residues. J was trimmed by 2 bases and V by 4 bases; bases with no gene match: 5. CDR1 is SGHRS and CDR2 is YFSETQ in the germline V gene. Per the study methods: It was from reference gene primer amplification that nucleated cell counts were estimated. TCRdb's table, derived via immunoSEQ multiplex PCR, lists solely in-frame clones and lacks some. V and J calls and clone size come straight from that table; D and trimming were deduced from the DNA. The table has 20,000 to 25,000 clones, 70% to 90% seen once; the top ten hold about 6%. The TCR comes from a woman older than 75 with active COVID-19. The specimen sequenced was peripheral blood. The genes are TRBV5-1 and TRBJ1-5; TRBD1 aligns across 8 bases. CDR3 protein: CASSPQGEGNQPQHF. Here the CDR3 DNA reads TGCGCCAGCAGCCCACAGGGGGAAGGCAATCAGCCCCAGCATTTT.